This T cell receptor (beta chain) was recovered during a study of T cell clonotyping in hematopoietic cell transplantation (dated by TCRdb to the early 2020s). Some background on the complete study: Recipient samples taken before transplant were collected after cytoreduction. Patient recruitment ran from 2015 to early 2017, and follow-up continued until September 2020 or death. A total of 130 to 150 blood samples were gathered in the study from under 40 consecutive transplant recipients along with their related donors. Study-wide findings and limitations: The sample size was limited and the cells went unsorted, which meant the CD4 and CD8 repertoire contributions could not be told apart. Broader posttransplant TCR repertoire diversity was predicted by donor and pretransplant recipient Inverse Simpson Index values. Just a small fraction of recipient repertoires overlapped with donor repertoires, and more than 95% appeared de novo at the given depth. Recipient TCR diversity fell after transplant, with pathologically expanded clonotypes rising progressively from day 30 to day 180.

The immunoSEQ assay, a bias-controlled multiplex PCR using V- and J-specific primers, was used to amplify TCR beta CDR3 regions from genomic DNA. A second PCR step added a proprietary barcode and Illumina adapter sequences to the CDR3 amplicons. CDR3 libraries were sequenced on an Illumina MiSeq instrument. In the original analysis: Export and quality control were handled in immunoSEQ Analyzer 3.0, while downstream analyses relied on R Bioconductor and Immunarch. Only productive rearrangements in the normalized downsampled data set went into calculating the repertoire metrics. In the normalized cohort, clonotypes with more than 5 templates were defined as pathologically expanded. Repertoire diversity was measured with the Inverse Simpson Index. To capture all clonotypes, the CMV-specificity analyses were run on the non-normalized data set. In TCRdb, the immuneACCESS table is reduced to in-frame sequences with V and J assigned. These tables do not hold every clone; where another copy was compared, an unresolved V gene accounts for under half, and the others remain unexplained. V and J calls and clone size follow that table, whereas D and trimming were derived from the DNA. This sample comprises tens of thousands of clones, roughly 85% of them detected only once. Approximately 3% of the sample goes to the ten largest clones.

As for this clone: Its antigen remains unidentified. No much larger clone is present one base from it, and per-base qualities are unavailable.

This sample's time point label indicates: recipient sample about 28 days before transplant, after cytoreduction. Blood samples were obtained from recipients approximately 28 days before transplant and at days 30, 100 and 180 after transplant. Using Nuclei Lysis Solution, genomic DNA was extracted from unfractionated peripheral blood mononuclear cells that were either fresh or cryopreserved. V loses 1 base, J loses 6 bases, and the germline ends lie 10 bases apart. Taken from the germline V gene (reference sequence), the CDR1 and CDR2 loops are SEHNR and FQNEAQ. Spanning cysteine to phenylalanine, the CDR3 consists of 14 amino acids. The read is trimmed to its CDR3 DNA, 42 bases read in frame from base 1.

This TCR was sampled from a man aged 60-69 years with acute myeloid leukemia. Some clones in this sample may be carry-over from other donors' samples. Sample: peripheral blood mononuclear cells, taken before stem cell transplant. The chain links TRBV7-9 with TRBJ1-5; 5 matching bases give a weak D call of TRBD1. CDR3 region: CASSLGRDRQPQHF. Read as DNA, the sequence is TGTGCCAGCAGCTTAGGCAGGGATCGTCAGCCCCAGCATTTT.